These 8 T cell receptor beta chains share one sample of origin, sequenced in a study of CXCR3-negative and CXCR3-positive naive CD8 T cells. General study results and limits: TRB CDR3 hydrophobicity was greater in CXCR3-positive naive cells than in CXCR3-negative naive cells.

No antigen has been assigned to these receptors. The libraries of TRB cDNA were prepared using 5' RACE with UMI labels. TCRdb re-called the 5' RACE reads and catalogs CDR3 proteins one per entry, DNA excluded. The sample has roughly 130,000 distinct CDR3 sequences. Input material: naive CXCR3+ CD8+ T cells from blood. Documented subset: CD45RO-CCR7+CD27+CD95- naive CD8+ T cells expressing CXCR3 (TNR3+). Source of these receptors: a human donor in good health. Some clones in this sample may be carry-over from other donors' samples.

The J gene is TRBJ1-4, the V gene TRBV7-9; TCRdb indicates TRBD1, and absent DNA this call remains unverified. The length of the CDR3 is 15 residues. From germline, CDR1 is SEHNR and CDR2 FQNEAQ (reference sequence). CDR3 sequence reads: CASSLAGAANEKLFF.

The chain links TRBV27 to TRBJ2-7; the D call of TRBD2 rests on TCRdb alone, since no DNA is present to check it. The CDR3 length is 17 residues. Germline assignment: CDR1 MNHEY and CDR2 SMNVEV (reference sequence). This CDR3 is CASSLDSGGDGSYEQYF.

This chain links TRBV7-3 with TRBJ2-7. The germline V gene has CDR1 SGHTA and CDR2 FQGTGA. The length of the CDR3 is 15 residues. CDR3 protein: CASSLKTQDTDEQYF.

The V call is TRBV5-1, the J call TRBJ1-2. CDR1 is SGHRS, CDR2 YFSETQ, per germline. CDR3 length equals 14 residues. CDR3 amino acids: CASSLEGMIDGYTF.

CDR3 loop: CSVTTGQGRNGYTF. The chain couples TRBV29-1 to TRBJ1-2; TCRdb names TRBD1, which stays unverified in the absence of DNA. This CDR3 has 14 residues. The germline gives CDR1 SQVTM, CDR2 ANQGSEA.

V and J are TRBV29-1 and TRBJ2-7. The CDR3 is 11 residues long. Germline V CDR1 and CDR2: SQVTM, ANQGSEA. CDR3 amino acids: CSVELNYEQYF.

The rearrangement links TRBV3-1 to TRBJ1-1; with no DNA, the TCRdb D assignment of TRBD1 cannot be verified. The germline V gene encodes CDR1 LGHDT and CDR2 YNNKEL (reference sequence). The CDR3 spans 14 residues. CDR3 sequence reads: CASNPDREETEAFF.

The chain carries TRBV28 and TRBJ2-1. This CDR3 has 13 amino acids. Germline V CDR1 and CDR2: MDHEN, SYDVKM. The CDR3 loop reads CASSRREYNEQFF.